The sequence of this T cell receptor (beta chain) was determined in a study of beta chain features in type 1 diabetes. This clone was seen more than once but under ten times. Its cognate antigen is unknown. General study findings and limits: Comparison showed that naive, central memory and Treg TCRB repertoires appeared more similar among patients than among healthy donors. TCRB CDR3 length was moderately but significantly reduced in all four CD4+ subsets of Type 1 diabetes patients.

cDNA synthesis used the whole RNA isolate, giving expressed TCRB sequences. The table came from immunoSEQ multiplex PCR; TCRdb's copy has only in-frame clones and leaves some out. The sample consists of hundreds of thousands of clones, 10% to 15% of them appearing once. V shed 5 bases, J shed 3 bases, and the junction held 3 bases outside the gene matches. Germline V gene lookup returns CDR1 ENHRY and CDR2 SYGVKD. CDR3 length equals 14 residues. Sorting that relied on CD45RO/CCR7/CD25/CD127/CD95/CD27 yielded CD4+ naive, central memory, regulatory and stem cell-like memory cells. Sorted cells reached over 95% purity in every population.

J is TRBJ2-7 and V is TRBV10-3; 11 bases agree with TRBD2. The sequencing sample was made of naive CD4+ T cells from blood. The TCR sequence derives from a man between 18 and 35 years old in good health. CDR3 loop: CAISTGLAGYEQYF. The CDR3 DNA is TGTGCCATCAGTACTGGACTAGCGGGCTACGAGCAGTACTTC.